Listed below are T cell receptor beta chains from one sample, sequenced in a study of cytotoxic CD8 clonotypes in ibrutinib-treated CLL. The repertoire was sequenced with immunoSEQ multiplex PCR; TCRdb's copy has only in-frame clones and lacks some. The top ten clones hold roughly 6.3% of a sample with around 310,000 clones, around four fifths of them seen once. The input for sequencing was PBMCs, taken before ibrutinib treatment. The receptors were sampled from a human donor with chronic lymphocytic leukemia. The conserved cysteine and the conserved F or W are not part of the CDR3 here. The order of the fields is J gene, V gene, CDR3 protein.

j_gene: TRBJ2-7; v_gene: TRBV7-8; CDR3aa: ASSPPGTSYEQY
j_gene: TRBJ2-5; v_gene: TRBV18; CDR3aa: ASSPTKGQETQY
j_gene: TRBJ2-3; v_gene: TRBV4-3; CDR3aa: ASSHRSLTDTQY
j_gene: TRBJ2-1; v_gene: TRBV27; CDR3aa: ASSPYPGIEKGNEQF
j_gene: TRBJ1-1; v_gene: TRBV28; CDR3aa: ASSPRIHTEAF
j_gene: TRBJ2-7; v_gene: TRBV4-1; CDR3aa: ASSKAGSPLGQY
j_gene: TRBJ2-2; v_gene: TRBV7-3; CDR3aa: ASSLTQSNTGELF
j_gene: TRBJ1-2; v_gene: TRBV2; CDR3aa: ASRTPGQGNKGYT
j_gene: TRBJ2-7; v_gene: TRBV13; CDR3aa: ASSLGPRSLYEQY
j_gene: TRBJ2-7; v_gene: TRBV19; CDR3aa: ASSMSGTYEQY
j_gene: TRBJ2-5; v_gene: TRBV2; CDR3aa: ASSEALSGNQETQY
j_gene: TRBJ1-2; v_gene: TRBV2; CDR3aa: ASSEYDRATYGYT
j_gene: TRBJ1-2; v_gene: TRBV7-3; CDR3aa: ASSLNALADGYT
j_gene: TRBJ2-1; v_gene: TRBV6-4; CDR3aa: ASSDSIGNEQF
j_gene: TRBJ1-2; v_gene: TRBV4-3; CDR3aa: ASSQDSASANYGYT
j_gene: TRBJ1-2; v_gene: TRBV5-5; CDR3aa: ASSLWAGTGYT
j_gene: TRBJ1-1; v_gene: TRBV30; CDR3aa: AWSVMGRPWDEAF
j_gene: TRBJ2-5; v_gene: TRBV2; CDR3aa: ASSEALLAGALETQY
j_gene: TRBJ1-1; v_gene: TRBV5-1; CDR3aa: ASSVGTNTEAF
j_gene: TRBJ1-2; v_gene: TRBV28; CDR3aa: ASSWVRVNYGYT
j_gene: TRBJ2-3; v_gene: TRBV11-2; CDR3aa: ASSLGAFTTDTQY
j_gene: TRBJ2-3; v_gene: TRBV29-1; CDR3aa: SVTQGGGDTQY
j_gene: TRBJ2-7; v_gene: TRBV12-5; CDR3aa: ASGLADRGGYEQY
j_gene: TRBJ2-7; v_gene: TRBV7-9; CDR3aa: ASSPRSQSYEQY
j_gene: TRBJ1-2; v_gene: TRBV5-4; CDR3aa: ASSYSQGFHGYT
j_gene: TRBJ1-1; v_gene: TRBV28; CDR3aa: ATTLSHRGVRLEAF
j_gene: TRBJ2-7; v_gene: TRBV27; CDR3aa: ASSTQPYYEQY
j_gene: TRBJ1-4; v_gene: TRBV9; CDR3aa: ASSVGQGAINEKLF
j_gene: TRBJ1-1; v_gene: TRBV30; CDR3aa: AWRKGNVAEAF
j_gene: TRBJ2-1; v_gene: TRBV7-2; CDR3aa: ASSLVISGSSYNEQF
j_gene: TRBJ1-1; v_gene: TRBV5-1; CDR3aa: ASSLGGGGTEAF
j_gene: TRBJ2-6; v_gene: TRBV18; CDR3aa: ASSPVSGANVLT
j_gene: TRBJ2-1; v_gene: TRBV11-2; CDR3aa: ASSPGARDNEQF
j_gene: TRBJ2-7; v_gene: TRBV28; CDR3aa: ASSIPIDFYEQY
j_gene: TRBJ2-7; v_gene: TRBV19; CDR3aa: ASSPTGEPSREQY
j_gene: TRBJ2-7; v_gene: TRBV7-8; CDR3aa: ASSLVRSPYEQY
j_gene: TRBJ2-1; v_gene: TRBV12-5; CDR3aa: ASVPGERAAYNEQF
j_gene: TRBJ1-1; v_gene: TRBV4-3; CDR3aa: ASSQAAGRFGTEAF
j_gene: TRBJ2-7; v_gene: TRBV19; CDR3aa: ASSIGSLVNEQY
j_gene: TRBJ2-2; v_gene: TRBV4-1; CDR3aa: ASSRGLAGTNTGELF
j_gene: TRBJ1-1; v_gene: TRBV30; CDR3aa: AWSDDLNTEAF
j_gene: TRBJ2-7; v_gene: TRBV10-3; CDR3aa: AISEGRVPGLAGASYEQY
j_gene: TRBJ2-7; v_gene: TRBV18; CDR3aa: ASSPPRETTYEQY
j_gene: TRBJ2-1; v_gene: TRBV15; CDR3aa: ATSRGTSGLFYNEQF
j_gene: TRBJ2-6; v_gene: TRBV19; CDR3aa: ASSTSDRDYRTGANVLT
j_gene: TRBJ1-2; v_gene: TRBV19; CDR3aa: ASSMGQYSYGYT
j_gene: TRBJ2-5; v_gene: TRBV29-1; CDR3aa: SVEFRDRVETQY
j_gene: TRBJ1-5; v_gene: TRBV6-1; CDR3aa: ASSEVDRFNQPQH